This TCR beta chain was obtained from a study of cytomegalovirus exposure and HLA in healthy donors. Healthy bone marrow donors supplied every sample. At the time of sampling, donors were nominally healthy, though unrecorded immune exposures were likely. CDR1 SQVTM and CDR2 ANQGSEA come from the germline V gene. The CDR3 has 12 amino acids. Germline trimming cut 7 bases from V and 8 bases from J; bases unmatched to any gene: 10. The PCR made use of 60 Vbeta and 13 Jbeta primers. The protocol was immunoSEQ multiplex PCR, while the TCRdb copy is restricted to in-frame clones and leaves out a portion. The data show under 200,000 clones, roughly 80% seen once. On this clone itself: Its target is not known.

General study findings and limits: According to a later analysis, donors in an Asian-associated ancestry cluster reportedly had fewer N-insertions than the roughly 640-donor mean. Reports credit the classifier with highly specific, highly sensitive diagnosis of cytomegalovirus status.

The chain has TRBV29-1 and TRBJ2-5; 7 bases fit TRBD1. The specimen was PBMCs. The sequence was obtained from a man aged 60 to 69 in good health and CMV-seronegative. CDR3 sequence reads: CSAQTTGETQYF. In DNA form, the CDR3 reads TGCAGCGCCCAGACTACAGGGGAAACCCAGTACTTC.